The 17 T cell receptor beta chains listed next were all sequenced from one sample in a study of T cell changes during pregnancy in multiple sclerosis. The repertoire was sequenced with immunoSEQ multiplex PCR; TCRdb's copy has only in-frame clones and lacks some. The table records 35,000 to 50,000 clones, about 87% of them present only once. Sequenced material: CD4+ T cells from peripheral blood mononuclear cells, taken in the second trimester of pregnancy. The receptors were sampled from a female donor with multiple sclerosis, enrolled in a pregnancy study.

The CDR3 reads CASSFIDTQYF. The CDR3 DNA reads as TGCGCCAGCAGCTTTATTGATACGCAGTATTTT. The rearrangement uses TRBV5-1 and TRBJ2-3; D remains ambiguous. This CDR3 has 11 residues. CDR1 is SGHRS, CDR2 YFSETQ, per germline. Trimming removed 2 bases from V and 6 bases from J, with 4 bases in between.

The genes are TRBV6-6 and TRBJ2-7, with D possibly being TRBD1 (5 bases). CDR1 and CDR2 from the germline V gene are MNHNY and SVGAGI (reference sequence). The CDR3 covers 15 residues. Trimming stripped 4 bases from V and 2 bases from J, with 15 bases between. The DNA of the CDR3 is TGTGCCAGCAGTTCAGACAGAACCCGAACCTACGAGCAGTACTTC. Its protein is CASSSDRTRTYEQYF.

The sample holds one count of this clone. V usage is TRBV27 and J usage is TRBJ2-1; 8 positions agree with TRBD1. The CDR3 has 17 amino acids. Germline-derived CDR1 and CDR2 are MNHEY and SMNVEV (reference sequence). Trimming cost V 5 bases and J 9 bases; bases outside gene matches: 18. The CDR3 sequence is CASSPWTGPVGWSEQFF. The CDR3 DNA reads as TGTGCCAGCAGTCCCTGGACAGGGCCCGTGGGGTGGAGTGAGCAGTTCTTC.

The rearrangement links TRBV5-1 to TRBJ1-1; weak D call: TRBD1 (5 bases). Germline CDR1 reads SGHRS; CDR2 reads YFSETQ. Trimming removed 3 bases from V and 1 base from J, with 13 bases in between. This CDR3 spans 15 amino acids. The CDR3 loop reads CASSSGGGRNTEAFF. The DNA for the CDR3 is TGCGCCAGCAGCTCGGGCGGGGGGAGGAACACTGAAGCTTTCTTT.

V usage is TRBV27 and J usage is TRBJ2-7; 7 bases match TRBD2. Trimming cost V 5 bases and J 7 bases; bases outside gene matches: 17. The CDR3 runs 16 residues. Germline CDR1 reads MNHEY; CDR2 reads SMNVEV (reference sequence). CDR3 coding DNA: TGTGCCAGCAGTCTCCCTAGCGGTAATTCTCTCGGGGAGCAGTACTTC. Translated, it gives CASSLPSGNSLGEQYF.

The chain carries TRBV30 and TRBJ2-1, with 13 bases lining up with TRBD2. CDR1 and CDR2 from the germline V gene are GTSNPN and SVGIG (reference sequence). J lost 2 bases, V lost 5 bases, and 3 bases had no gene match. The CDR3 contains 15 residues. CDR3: CAWSGTSGAYNEQFF. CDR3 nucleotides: TGTGCCTGGTCCGGGACTAGCGGGGCCTACAATGAGCAGTTCTTC. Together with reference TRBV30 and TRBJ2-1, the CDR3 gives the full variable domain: SQTIHQWPATLVQPVGSPLSLECTVEGTSNPNLYWYRQAAGRGLQLLFYSVGIGQISSEVPQNLSASRPQDRQFILSSKKLLLSDSGFYLCAWSGTSGAYNEQFFGPGTRLTVL.

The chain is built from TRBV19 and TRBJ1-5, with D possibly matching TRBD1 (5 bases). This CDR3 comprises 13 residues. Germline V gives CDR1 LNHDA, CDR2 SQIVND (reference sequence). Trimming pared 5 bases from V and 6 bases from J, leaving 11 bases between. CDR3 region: CASSPNGGQPQHF. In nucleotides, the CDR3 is TGTGCCAGTAGTCCCAACGGGGGTCAGCCCCAGCATTTT. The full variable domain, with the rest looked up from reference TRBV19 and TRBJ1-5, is DGGITQSPKYLFRKEGQNVTLSCEQNLNHDAMYWYRQDPGQGLRLIYYSQIVNDFQKGDIAEGYSVSREKKESFPLTVTSAQKNPTAFYLCASSPNGGQPQHFGDGTRLSIL.

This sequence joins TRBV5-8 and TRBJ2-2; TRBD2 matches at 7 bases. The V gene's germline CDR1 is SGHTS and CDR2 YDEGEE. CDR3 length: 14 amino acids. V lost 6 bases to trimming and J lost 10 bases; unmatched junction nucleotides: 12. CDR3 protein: CASTPGGIRSELFF. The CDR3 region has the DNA TGTGCCAGCACTCCCGGGGGGATCCGTTCGGAGCTGTTTTTT.

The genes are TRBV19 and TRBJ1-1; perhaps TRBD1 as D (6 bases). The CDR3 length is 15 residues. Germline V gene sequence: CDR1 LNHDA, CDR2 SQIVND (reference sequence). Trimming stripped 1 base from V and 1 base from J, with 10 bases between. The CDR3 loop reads CASSIGGRGNTEAFF. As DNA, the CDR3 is TGTGCCAGTAGTATAGGGGGCAGGGGGAACACTGAAGCTTTCTTT.

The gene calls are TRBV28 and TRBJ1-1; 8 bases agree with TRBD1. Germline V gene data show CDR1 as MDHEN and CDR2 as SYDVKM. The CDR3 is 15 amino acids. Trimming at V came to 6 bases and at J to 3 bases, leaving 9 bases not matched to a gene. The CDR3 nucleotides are TGTGCCAGCAGCCCCTTACGACAGGGGTACACTGAAGCTTTCTTT. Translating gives CASSPLRQGYTEAFF.

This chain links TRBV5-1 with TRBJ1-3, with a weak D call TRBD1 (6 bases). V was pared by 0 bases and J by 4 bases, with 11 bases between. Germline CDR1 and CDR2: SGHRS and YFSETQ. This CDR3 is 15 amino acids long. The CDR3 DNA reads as TGCGCCAGCAGCTTGGCCGCAGGGGCAGGAAACACCATATATTTT. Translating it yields CASSLAAGAGNTIYF.

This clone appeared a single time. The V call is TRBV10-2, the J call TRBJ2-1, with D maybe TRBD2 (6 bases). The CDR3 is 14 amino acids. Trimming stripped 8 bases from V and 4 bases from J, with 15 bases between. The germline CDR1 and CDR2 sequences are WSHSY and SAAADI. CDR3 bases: TGCGCCAGCGGGACTGGCGGAGGTTACAATGAGCAGTTCTTC. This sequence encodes CASGTGGGYNEQFF.

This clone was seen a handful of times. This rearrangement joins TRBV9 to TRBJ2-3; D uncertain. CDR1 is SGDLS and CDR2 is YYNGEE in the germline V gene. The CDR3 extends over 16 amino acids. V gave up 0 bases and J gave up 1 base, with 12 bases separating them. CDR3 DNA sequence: TGTGCCAGCAGCGTAGGAGTCAATGTAGGCACAGATACGCAGTATTTT. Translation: CASSVGVNVGTDTQYF.

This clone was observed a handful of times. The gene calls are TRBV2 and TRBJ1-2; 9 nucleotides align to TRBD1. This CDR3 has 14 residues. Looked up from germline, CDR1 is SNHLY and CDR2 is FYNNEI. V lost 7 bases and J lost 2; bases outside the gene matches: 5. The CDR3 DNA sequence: TGTGCCAGCAAGGACAGGGGAGGGAACTATGGCTACACCTTC. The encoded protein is CASKDRGGNYGYTF.

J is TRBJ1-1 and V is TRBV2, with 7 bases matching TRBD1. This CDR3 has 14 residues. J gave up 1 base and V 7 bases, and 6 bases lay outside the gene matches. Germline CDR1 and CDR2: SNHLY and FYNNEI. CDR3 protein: CASTPDRKNTEAFF. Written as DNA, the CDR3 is TGTGCCAGCACCCCGGACAGGAAGAACACTGAAGCTTTCTTT.

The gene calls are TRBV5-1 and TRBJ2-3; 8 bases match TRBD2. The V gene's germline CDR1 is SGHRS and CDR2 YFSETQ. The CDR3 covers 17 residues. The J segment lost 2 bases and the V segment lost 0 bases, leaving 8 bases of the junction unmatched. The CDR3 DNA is TGCGCCAGCAGCTTGGGGTCGAGCGGGAGCCCCACAGATACGCAGTATTTT. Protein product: CASSLGSSGSPTDTQYF. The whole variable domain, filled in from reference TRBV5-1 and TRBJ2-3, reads KAGVTQTPRYLIKTRGQQVTLSCSPISGHRSVSWYQQTPGQGLQFLFEYFSETQRNKGNFPGRFSGRQFSNSRSEMNVSTLELGDSALYLCASSLGSSGSPTDTQYFGPGTRLTVL.

For the CDR3, the DNA is TGTGCCATCACCTCCCCCGACAGGGGGCGGACCTACGAGCAGTACTTC. As protein: CAITSPDRGRTYEQYF. The J gene is TRBJ2-7, the V gene TRBV10-3; TRBD1 matches at 10 bases. V trimming: 7 bases; J trimming: 2 bases; junction bases outside the gene matches: 11. CDR1 is ENHRY, CDR2 SYGVKD, per germline. CDR3 length: 16 residues.